This T cell receptor (beta chain) was identified during a study of technical replicates of blood from several donors. The method was immunoSEQ multiplex PCR; TCRdb's version includes in-frame clones alone and lacks a portion of them. The profile covers about 66,000 clones, with approximately 88% appearing a single time and roughly 4.2% taken by the ten largest. Looked up from germline, CDR1 is KGHSH and CDR2 is LQKENI. The ends lost 6 bases at V and 2 bases at J; junction bases unmatched: 14. This CDR3 region has 18 residues. The receptor was isolated from a human donor in good health. Some clones in this sample may be carry-over from other donors' samples. Sequencing was carried out using PBMCs. The rearrangement links TRBV18 to TRBJ2-3; 10 positions match TRBD2. In DNA, the CDR3 is TGTGCCAGCTCGTCGTCGGCTAGCGGGAGTCCCAACACAGATACGCAGTATTTT. It translates to CASSSSASGSPNTDTQYF.